The clone carrying this TCR beta chain appeared many times. This CDR3 comprises 14 residues. J lost 7 bases, V lost 3 bases, and 4 bases had no gene match. Germline loops: CDR1 DFQATT, CDR2 SNEGSKA (reference sequence). By 5'RACE template switching, TCR cDNA was produced, with a universal primer site and UMIs added in the process. Using its own MiXCR run on the 5' RACE reads, TCRdb lists one record per CDR3 protein. The sample holds hundreds of thousands of distinct CDR3 sequences, approximately 13% seen once. The sample belongs to a study of T cells after yellow fever vaccination. V usage is TRBV20-1 and J usage is TRBJ2-1, with TRBD2 identical over 12 bases. Sequencing used PBMCs, obtained on the day of the yellow fever booster vaccination. The sequence came from a man aged 30 to 39 who received the YFV17D yellow fever vaccine. The CDR3: CSASGLAGTNEQFF. The DNA for the CDR3 is TGCAGTGCTAGCGGACTAGCGGGAACTAATGAGCAGTTCTTC.